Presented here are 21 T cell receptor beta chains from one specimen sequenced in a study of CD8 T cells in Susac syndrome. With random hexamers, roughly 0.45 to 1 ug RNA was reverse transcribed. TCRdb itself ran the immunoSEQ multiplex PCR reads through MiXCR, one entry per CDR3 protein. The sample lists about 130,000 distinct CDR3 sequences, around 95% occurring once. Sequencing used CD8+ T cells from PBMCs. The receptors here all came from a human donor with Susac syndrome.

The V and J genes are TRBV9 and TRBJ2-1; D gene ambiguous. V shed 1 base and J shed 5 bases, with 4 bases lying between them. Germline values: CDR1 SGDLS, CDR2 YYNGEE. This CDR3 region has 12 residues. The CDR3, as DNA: TGTGCCAGCAGCGTAAGCCACAATGAGCAGTTCTTC. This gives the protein CASSVSHNEQFF.

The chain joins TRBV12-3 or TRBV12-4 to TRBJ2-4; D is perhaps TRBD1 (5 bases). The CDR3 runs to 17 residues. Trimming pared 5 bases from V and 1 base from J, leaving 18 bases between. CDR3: CASSPWATARAKNIQYF. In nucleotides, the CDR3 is TGTGCCAGCAGTCCTTGGGCGACAGCCCGCGCCAAAAACATTCAGTACTTC.

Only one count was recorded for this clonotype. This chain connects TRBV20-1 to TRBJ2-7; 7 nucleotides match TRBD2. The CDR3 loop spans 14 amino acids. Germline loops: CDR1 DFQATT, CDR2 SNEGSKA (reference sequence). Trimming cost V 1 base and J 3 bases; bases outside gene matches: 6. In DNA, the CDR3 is TGCAGTGCTAGAGTAGTGGAGCGGGACTACGAGCAGTACTTC. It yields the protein CSARVVERDYEQYF.

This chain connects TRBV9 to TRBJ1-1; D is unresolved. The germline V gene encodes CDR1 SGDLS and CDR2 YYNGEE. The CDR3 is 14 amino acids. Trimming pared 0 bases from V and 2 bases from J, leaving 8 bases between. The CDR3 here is CASSVGAVNTEAFF. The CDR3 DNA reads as TGTGCCAGCAGCGTAGGGGCGGTAAACACTGAAGCTTTCTTT.

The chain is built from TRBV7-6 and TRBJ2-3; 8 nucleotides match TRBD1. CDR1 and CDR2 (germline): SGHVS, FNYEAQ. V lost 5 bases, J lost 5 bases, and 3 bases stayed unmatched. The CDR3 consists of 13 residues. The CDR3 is CASSGGQGDTQYF. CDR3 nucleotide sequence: TGTGCCAGCAGCGGAGGACAGGGAGATACGCAGTATTTT.

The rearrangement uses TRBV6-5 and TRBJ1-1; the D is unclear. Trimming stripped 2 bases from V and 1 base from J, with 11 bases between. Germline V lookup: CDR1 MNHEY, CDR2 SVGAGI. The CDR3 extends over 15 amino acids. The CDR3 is CASSYRGPGNTEAFF. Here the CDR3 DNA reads TGTGCCAGCAGTTACAGAGGCCCGGGGAACACTGAAGCTTTCTTT.

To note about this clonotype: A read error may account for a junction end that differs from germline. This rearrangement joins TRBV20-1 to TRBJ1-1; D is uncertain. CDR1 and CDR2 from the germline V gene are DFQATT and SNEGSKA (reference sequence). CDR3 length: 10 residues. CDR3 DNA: TGCAGTGCCATTGCCCTGAGAACACCCTTT. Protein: CSAIALRTPF.

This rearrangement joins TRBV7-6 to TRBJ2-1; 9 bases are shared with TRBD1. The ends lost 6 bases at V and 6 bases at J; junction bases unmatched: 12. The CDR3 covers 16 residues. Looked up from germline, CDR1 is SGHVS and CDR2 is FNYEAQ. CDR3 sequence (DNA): TGTGCCAGCAGTCCCATCGGTTCGGGACAGGGCAATGAGCAGTTCTTC. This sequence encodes CASSPIGSGQGNEQFF.

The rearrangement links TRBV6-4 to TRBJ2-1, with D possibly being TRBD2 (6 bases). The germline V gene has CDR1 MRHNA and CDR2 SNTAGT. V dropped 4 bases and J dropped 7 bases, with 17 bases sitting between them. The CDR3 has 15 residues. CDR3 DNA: TGTGCCAGCAGTGTGAGAGGAGGGCCGGGGAATGAGCAGTTCTTC. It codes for CASSVRGGPGNEQFF.

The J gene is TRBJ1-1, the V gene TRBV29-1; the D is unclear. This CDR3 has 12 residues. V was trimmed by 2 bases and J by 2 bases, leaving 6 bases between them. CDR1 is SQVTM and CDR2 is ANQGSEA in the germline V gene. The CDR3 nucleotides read TGCAGCGTTGAACGGCCTAACACTGAAGCTTTCTTT. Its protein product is CSVERPNTEAFF.

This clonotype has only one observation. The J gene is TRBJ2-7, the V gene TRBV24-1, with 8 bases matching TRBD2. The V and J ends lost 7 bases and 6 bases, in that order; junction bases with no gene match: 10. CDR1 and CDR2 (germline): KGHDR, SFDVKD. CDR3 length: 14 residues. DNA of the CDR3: TGTGCCACCAGCCTCAATCGACTAGCGACCGAGCAGTACTTC. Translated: CATSLNRLATEQYF.

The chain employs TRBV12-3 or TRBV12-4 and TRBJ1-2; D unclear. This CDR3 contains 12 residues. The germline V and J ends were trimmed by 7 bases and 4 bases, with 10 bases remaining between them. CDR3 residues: CASNSDPYGYTF. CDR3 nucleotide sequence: TGTGCCAGCAACTCCGACCCCTATGGCTACACCTTC.

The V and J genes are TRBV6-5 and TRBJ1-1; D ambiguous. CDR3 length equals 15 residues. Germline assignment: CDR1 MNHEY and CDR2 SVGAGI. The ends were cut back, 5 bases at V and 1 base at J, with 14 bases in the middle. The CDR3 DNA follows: TGTGCCAGCAGTCTCTACTGGGAGGCGAACACTGAAGCTTTCTTT. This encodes CASSLYWEANTEAFF.

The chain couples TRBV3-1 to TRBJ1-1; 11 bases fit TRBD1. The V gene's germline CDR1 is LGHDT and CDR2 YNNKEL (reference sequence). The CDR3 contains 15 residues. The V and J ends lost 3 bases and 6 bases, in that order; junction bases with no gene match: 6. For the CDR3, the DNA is TGTGCCAGCAGCCAGGGACAGGGGGTTGGTGCTGAAGCTTTCTTT. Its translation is CASSQGQGVGAEAFF.

The CDR3 region has the DNA TGTGCCAGCAGATTTGGGGGCAGTTCGACCTACGAGCAGTACTTC. As protein: CASRFGGSSTYEQYF. This chain uses TRBV6-5 with TRBJ2-7, with TRBD1 as a possible D gene (6 bases). There are 15 residues in the CDR3. Germline CDR1 MNHEY, CDR2 SVGAGI. V gave up 6 bases and J gave up 2 bases, with 17 bases separating them.

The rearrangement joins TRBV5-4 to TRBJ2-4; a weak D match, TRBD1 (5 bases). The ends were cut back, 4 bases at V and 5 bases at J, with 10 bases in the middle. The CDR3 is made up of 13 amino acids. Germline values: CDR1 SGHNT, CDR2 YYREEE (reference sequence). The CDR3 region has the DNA TGTGCCAGCAGCCTGGACATCGAAAACATTCAGTACTTC. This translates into CASSLDIENIQYF.

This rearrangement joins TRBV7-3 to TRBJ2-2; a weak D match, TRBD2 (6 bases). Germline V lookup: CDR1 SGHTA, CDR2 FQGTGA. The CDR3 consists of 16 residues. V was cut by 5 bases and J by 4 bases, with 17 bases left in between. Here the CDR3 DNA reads TGTGCCAGCAGCGGCGGGACTCCCCCGGGCACCGGGGAGCTGTTTTTT. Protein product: CASSGGTPPGTGELFF.

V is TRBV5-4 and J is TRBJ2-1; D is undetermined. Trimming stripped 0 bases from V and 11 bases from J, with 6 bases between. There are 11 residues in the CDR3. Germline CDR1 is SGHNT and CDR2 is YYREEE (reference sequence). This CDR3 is CASSLGGKQFF. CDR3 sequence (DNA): TGTGCCAGCAGCTTGGGCGGTAAGCAGTTCTTC.

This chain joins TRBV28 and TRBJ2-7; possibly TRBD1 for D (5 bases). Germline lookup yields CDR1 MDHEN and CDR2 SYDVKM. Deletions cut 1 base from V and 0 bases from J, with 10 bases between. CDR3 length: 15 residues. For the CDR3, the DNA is TGTGCCAGCAGTTTATCAGGGATCAGCTCCTACGAGCAGTACTTC. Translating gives CASSLSGISSYEQYF.

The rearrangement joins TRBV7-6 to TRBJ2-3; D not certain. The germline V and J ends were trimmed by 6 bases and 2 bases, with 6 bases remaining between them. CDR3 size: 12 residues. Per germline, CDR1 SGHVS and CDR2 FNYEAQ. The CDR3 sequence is CASSPITDTQYF. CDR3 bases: TGTGCCAGCAGTCCCATCACAGATACGCAGTATTTT. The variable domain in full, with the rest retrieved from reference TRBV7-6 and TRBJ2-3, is GAGVSQSPRYKVTKRGQDVALRCDPISGHVSLYWYRQALGQGPEFLTYFNYEAQQDKSGLPNDRFSAERPEGSISTLTIQRTEQRDSAMYRCASSPITDTQYFGPGTRLTVL.

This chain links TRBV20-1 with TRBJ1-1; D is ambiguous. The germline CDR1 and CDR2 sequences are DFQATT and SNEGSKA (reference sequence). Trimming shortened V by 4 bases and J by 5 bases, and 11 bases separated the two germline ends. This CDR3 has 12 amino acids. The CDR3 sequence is CSATEMGTEAFF. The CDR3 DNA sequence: TGCAGTGCTACGGAGATGGGGACTGAAGCTTTCTTT.